This T cell receptor (beta chain) was profiled in a study of T cell responses to AZD1222 COVID-19 vaccine. TCRdb's table, derived via immunoSEQ multiplex PCR, lists solely in-frame clones and lacks some. Here the sample spans about 170,000 clones, 85% to 90% being singletons. The germline gives CDR1 LNHDA, CDR2 SQIVND (reference sequence). CDR3 size: 12 residues. Between the trimmed V and J ends, which lost 5 bases and 1 base, there was a span of 5 bases. This clone was observed a single time. This clonotype was sampled from an adult in good health. Specimen: peripheral blood, collected on day 0 of AZD1222 vaccination. This chain joins TRBV19 and TRBJ2-5, with unresolved D. This CDR3 is CASSPRQETQYF. The DNA of the CDR3 is TGTGCCAGTAGTCCACGCCAAGAGACCCAGTACTTC.